A selection of T cell receptor beta chains follows, all from one sample in a study of OX40 agonist ivuxolimab in advanced cancers. Assay used: immunoSEQ multiplex PCR; TCRdb lists only in-frame clones, some missing. The top ten clones hold around 1.5% of a sample with more than 85,000 clones, about nine tenths of them seen once. The specimen was CD4+ or CD8+ T cells sorted from blood, collected in a trial of the OX40 agonist ivuxolimab. These TCRs come from an adult with an advanced solid tumor such as melanoma, head and neck, liver or kidney cancer. Each CDR3 is given with its conserved first and last residue.

J: TRBJ2-2
V: TRBV29-1
CDR3: CSVEEQRGASNTGELFF

J: TRBJ2-7
V: TRBV11-2
CDR3: CASSVYPGRFYEQYF

J: TRBJ2-3
V: TRBV18
CDR3: CASSPLRTDTQYF

J: TRBJ2-6
V: TRBV11-1
CDR3: CASSLTGTGDFRANVLTF

J: TRBJ2-3
V: TRBV7-9
CDR3: CASSYLLGLGTDTQYF

J: TRBJ2-3
V: TRBV7-9
CDR3: CASSSDGDTQYF

J: TRBJ2-7
V: TRBV11-3
CDR3: CASSLGRASYEQYF

J: TRBJ2-2
V: TRBV4-2
CDR3: CASSQSGGNTGELFF

J: TRBJ2-7
V: TRBV5-1
CDR3: CASSSGTPKPNEQYF

J: TRBJ1-2
V: TRBV28
CDR3: CASSTTPGMGYTF

J: TRBJ1-3
V: TRBV12-5
CDR3: CASGLGGLSGNTIYF

J: TRBJ1-1
V: TRBV6-1
CDR3: CASSEAVPGQGLGTEAFF

J: TRBJ2-2
V: TRBV7-2
CDR3: CASSSIARSGELFF

J: TRBJ2-7
V: TRBV9
CDR3: CASSVTGENYEQYF

J: TRBJ1-4
V: TRBV9
CDR3: CASSGTTGQPNEKLFF

J: TRBJ2-3
V: TRBV19
CDR3: CASRSGPTDTQYF

J: TRBJ2-3
V: TRBV7-3
CDR3: CASSLTSVGDTQYF

J: TRBJ1-4
V: TRBV5-6
CDR3: CASSLRLPGEKLFF

J: TRBJ1-5
V: TRBV19
CDR3: CASRAGGAGQPQHF

J: TRBJ2-7
V: TRBV29-1
CDR3: CSVEGTGGNEQYF

J: TRBJ2-1
V: TRBV7-9
CDR3: CASSLDWTDPGNEQFF

J: TRBJ1-2
V: TRBV25-1
CDR3: CASSESYYGYTF

J: TRBJ2-1
V: TRBV9
CDR3: CASSLRGRESEQFF

J: TRBJ2-7
V: TRBV7-8
CDR3: CASSVERDRVYEQYF

J: TRBJ2-1
V: TRBV21-1
CDR3: CASSTRSGRNNEQFF

J: TRBJ1-5
V: TRBV28
CDR3: CASNRGGGSNQPQHF

J: TRBJ2-1
V: TRBV5-6
CDR3: CASAGGSGYNEQFF

J: TRBJ1-3
V: TRBV15
CDR3: CATSRDPDSTSGNTIYF

J: TRBJ1-4
V: TRBV7-9
CDR3: CASSNGDLYEKLFF

J: TRBJ2-5
V: TRBV6-1
CDR3: CASREGQDLETQYF

J: TRBJ1-1
V: TRBV27
CDR3: CASSSPWRQGRRNTEAFF

J: TRBJ2-1
V: TRBV6-5
CDR3: CASGLRGGEWGQFF

J: TRBJ1-2
V: TRBV19
CDR3: CASSEDGSIRYTF

J: TRBJ2-1
V: TRBV6-5
CDR3: CASSHSGITLNEQFF

J: TRBJ2-2
V: TRBV19
CDR3: CASSRGRTNTGELFF

J: TRBJ2-3
V: TRBV5-6
CDR3: CASSLVVQGADTQYF

J: TRBJ2-1
V: TRBV19
CDR3: CASRDRGPNEQFF

J: TRBJ2-7
V: TRBV5-5
CDR3: CASRRTGGNYEQYF

J: TRBJ1-2
V: TRBV7-2
CDR3: CASSLAQGALSGYTF

J: TRBJ1-1
V: TRBV30
CDR3: CAWSVLQGDTEAFF

J: TRBJ2-1
V: TRBV7-2
CDR3: CASSLVAGNEQFF

J: TRBJ2-5
V: TRBV7-9
CDR3: CASSSRQGTQETQYF

J: TRBJ2-2
V: TRBV11-3
CDR3: CASSLPGGIGELFF

J: TRBJ1-2
V: TRBV30
CDR3: CAWTGGAEYGYTF

J: TRBJ2-1
V: TRBV2
CDR3: CASRETLRVPNEQFF

J: TRBJ2-7
V: TRBV13
CDR3: CASRASGRAYEQYF

J: TRBJ2-7
V: TRBV6-1
CDR3: CATLSGSSYEQYF

J: TRBJ1-4
V: TRBV7-9
CDR3: CASSLSGGGQKLFF

J: TRBJ2-5
V: TRBV4-2
CDR3: CASSQSQETQYF

J: TRBJ2-7
V: TRBV7-8
CDR3: CASSPRRTSGTYEQYF

J: TRBJ2-7
V: TRBV4-2
CDR3: CASSQVEGPYEQYF

J: TRBJ2-7
V: TRBV7-9
CDR3: CASSLVSGTVSYEQYF

J: TRBJ2-6
V: TRBV30
CDR3: CAWSQQVSGANVLTF

J: TRBJ1-4
V: TRBV29-1
CDR3: CSVEVGEKLFF

J: TRBJ2-5
V: TRBV5-4
CDR3: CASSLDRGTQETQYF

J: TRBJ2-1
V: TRBV7-2
CDR3: CASSLERGLAGAFTEQFF

J: TRBJ2-2
V: TRBV15
CDR3: CATNPRGGSNTGELFF

J: TRBJ1-2
V: TRBV5-4
CDR3: CASSSPNAPNYGYTF

J: TRBJ1-2
V: TRBV18
CDR3: CASSGVNYGYTF

J: TRBJ1-4
V: TRBV28
CDR3: CASNQGREKLFF